Following are 9 T cell receptor beta chains from one sample sequenced in a study of CD8 T cells in Susac syndrome. The RNA, about 0.45 to 1 ug, was put through reverse transcription using random hexamers. TCRdb itself ran the immunoSEQ multiplex PCR reads through MiXCR, one entry per CDR3 protein. This table holds roughly 250,000 distinct CDR3 sequences, about 96% found once. The sequenced sample consisted of CD4+ T cells from PBMCs. These receptors all come from a human donor with Susac syndrome.

The chain couples TRBV28 to TRBJ1-2; 8 bases are shared with TRBD1. V lost 5 bases to trimming and J lost 8 bases; unmatched junction nucleotides: 10. The CDR3 length is 14 residues. Germline lookup yields CDR1 MDHEN and CDR2 SYDVKM. The CDR3 nucleotides are TGTGCCAGCAGTCAAACTCAGGGGGCCGGGGGCTACACCTTC. It translates to CASSQTQGAGGYTF.

This clonotype has a single count. The chain combines TRBV18 with TRBJ2-1; D is possibly TRBD2 (5 bases). This CDR3 spans 15 amino acids. CDR1 and CDR2 (germline): KGHSH, LQKENI. V lost 3 bases, J lost 5 bases, and 14 bases lay in between. Here the CDR3 DNA reads TGTGCCAGCTCACCTGACAAAAGCGGCAACAATGAGCAGTTCTTC. Its protein is CASSPDKSGNNEQFF.

The chain links TRBV2 to TRBJ2-5; no clear D. From germline, CDR1 is SNHLY and CDR2 FYNNEI. The CDR3 runs to 12 residues. V lost 10 bases to trimming and J lost 5 bases, with 14 bases between them. The CDR3, as DNA: TGTGCCATCAGAGGAGCTTCCGAGACCCAGTACTTC. Its protein is CAIRGASETQYF. The variable domain in full, with the rest retrieved from reference TRBV2 and TRBJ2-5, is EPEVTQTPSHQVTQMGQEVILRCVPISNHLYFYWYRQILGQKVEFLVSFYNNEISEKSEIFDDQFSVERPDGSNFTLKIRSTKLEDSAMYFCAIRGASETQYFGPGTRLLVL.

The chain uses TRBV19 and TRBJ2-6, with D perhaps TRBD1 (5 bases). The CDR3 consists of 16 residues. The germline V and J ends were trimmed by 6 bases and 0 bases, with 12 bases remaining between them. From germline, CDR1 is LNHDA and CDR2 SQIVND (reference sequence). The CDR3 loop reads CASRVTDSSGANVLTF. The CDR3 coding sequence is TGTGCCAGTAGGGTGACAGACAGCTCTGGGGCCAACGTCCTGACTTTC. The complete variable domain, with remaining parts taken from reference TRBV19 and TRBJ2-6, reads DGGITQSPKYLFRKEGQNVTLSCEQNLNHDAMYWYRQDPGQGLRLIYYSQIVNDFQKGDIAEGYSVSREKKESFPLTVTSAQKNPTAFYLCASRVTDSSGANVLTFGAGSRLTVL.

The chain joins TRBV5-1 to TRBJ1-1; no clear D. CDR1 is SGHRS, CDR2 YFSETQ, per germline. Trimming removed 3 bases at V and 2 bases at J, with 8 bases between. The CDR3 has 13 residues. CDR3 sequence reads: CASSWQTNTEAFF. Written as DNA, the CDR3 is TGCGCCAGCAGCTGGCAGACAAACACTGAAGCTTTCTTT.

The gene calls are TRBV3-1 and TRBJ1-2, with 8 nucleotides matching TRBD1. The CDR3 consists of 16 residues. The germline gives CDR1 LGHDT, CDR2 YNNKEL (reference sequence). Losses at the gene ends were 4 bases for V and 3 bases for J; bases not matched to a gene: 10. CDR3 DNA sequence: TGTGCCAGCAGCCCCTGGACGGGACAGGAATACTATGGCTACACCTTC. Translation gives CASSPWTGQEYYGYTF.

The chain has TRBV5-4 and TRBJ2-5; D possibly corresponds to TRBD2 (5 bases). The CDR3 runs to 13 residues. Germline V gives CDR1 SGHNT, CDR2 YYREEE (reference sequence). Between the trimmed V and J ends, which lost 5 bases and 1 base, there was a span of 9 bases. The CDR3 DNA reads TGTGCCAGCAGGCCCGGACTCCAAGAGACCCAGTACTTC. Translation: CASRPGLQETQYF.

The rearrangement links TRBV20-1 to TRBJ1-5; TRBD1 might be the D (5 bases). The CDR3 runs to 13 residues. Germline CDR1 and CDR2: DFQATT and SNEGSKA (reference sequence). Trimming cost V 3 bases and J 6 bases, with 12 bases left between them. The CDR3 DNA is TGCAGTGCTAGGGGCGGGGCGGGTCAGCCCCAGCATTTT. This gives the protein CSARGGAGQPQHF.

DNA for the CDR3: TGTGCCACCGGAGGGAGGGGTGGAAGCAATCAGCCCCAGCATTTT. This translates into CATGGRGGSNQPQHF. The V gene is TRBV24-1, the J gene TRBJ1-5, with D tentatively TRBD1 (5 bases). V was cut by 9 bases and J by 1 base, with 15 bases left in between. This CDR3 has 15 amino acids. CDR1 and CDR2 from the germline V gene are KGHDR and SFDVKD.